This T cell receptor (beta chain) was sequenced in a study of T cell responses to AZD1222 COVID-19 vaccine. Only in-frame clones appear in the TCRdb table, and some are missing; sequencing was by immunoSEQ multiplex PCR. The table includes about 140,000 clones, 80% to 95% detected once. Whole-study results and caveats: Spike-specific TCR breadth and depth both grew after two AZD1222 doses. Regions 160-218 and 743-854 held dominance among vaccine-associated CD4 TCRs, which spanned spike. It was only after the peak T cell response that any repertoires were sampled.

The CDR3 is made up of 15 amino acids. CDR1 SGHVS and CDR2 FQNEAQ come from the germline V gene. With 1 base removed from V and 1 base from J, the gap between germline ends came to 11 bases. Remarks on this clone: Its antigen is currently unknown.

The sequence derives from an adult who received the AZD1222 COVID-19 vaccine. This rearrangement joins TRBV7-8 to TRBJ2-7; weak D call: TRBD2 (6 bases). The sequences come from peripheral blood, collected 28 days after the second AZD1222 dose. The CDR3 reads CASSLGRDRSYEQYF. Here the CDR3 DNA reads TGTGCCAGCAGCTTAGGGCGGGACCGTTCCTACGAGCAGTACTTC.